The 18 T cell receptor beta chains in this list originate from one sample, sequenced in a study of cytotoxic CD8 clonotypes in ibrutinib-treated CLL. Only in-frame clones appear in the TCRdb table, and some are missing; sequencing was by immunoSEQ multiplex PCR. Of about 84,000 clones in the sample, around 84% were seen once. Here the sequenced sample was PBMCs, taken before ibrutinib treatment. These receptors were collected from a human donor with chronic lymphocytic leukemia.

This clone was detected once. The chain combines TRBV28 with TRBJ1-5; maybe TRBD1 (5 bases). There are 15 residues in the CDR3. V was cut by 5 bases and J by 2 bases, with 13 bases left in between. Germline-derived CDR1 and CDR2 are MDHEN and SYDVKM. CDR3 DNA sequence: TGTGCCAGCAGTGCCGGGACCTGGGGCAATCAGCCCCAGCATTTT. Protein sequence: CASSAGTWGNQPQHF.

The chain is built from TRBV28 and TRBJ2-7; D gene ambiguous. Germline V CDR1 and CDR2: MDHEN, SYDVKM. CDR3 length equals 15 residues. Trimming removed 4 bases at V and 4 bases at J, with 17 bases between. The CDR3 sequence: CASSYPARALYEQYF. DNA for the CDR3: TGTGCCAGCAGTTACCCAGCACGCGCGCTTTACGAGCAGTACTTC.

The chain couples TRBV29-1 to TRBJ2-3; D unresolved. The CDR3 consists of 13 residues. Trimming cost V 5 bases and J 1 base, with 10 bases left between them. Per the germline V gene, CDR1 is SQVTM and CDR2 is ANQGSEA. The CDR3 nucleotides are TGCAGCGTTCTGGAGTTTGGCACAGATACGCAGTATTTT. Translation: CSVLEFGTDTQYF.

This clone appeared once. The genes are TRBV25-1 and TRBJ1-3; 7 nucleotides align to TRBD1. The length of the CDR3 is 15 residues. After removal of 4 bases from V and 6 bases from J, the junction contained 9 bases not matched to a gene. CDR1 MGHDK and CDR2 SYGVNS come from the germline V gene. CDR3 DNA: TGTGCCAGCAGTGCCGACAGGGCCGGGGAAAACACCATATATTTT. Translating gives CASSADRAGENTIYF.

This rearrangement joins TRBV27 to TRBJ2-1, with TRBD2 matching 9 bases. V lost 3 bases, J lost 8 bases, and 8 bases stayed unmatched. Germline values: CDR1 MNHEY, CDR2 SMNVEV (reference sequence). The CDR3 is 15 residues long. The CDR3 DNA reads TGTGCCAGCAGTTTCCCCGGACTAGCGAGTTATGAGCAGTTCTTC. Its translation is CASSFPGLASYEQFF.

This clone was observed a few times. The CDR3 DNA reads as TGTGCCAGCAGTTACGGCCAGGCGGCGGACTACGAGCAGTACTTC. Amino acids: CASSYGQAADYEQYF. V gene TRBV6-5 combines with J gene TRBJ2-7, with D unclear. The CDR3 spans 15 residues. CDR1 is MNHEY, CDR2 SVGAGI, per germline. V lost 2 bases and J lost 3, with 14 bases in between.

The chain joins TRBV19 to TRBJ2-5; 7 nucleotides match TRBD2. Germline values: CDR1 LNHDA, CDR2 SQIVND (reference sequence). V gave up 5 bases and J gave up 3 bases; unmatched junction bases: 3. The CDR3 is 13 amino acids. The CDR3 loop is CASSYAGEETQYF. CDR3 bases: TGTGCCAGTAGTTATGCGGGAGAAGAGACCCAGTACTTC.

In its sample, this clone was seen once. The rearrangement uses TRBV5-1 and TRBJ2-5; the D gene is possibly TRBD2 (5 bases). This CDR3 spans 15 amino acids. Per the germline V gene, CDR1 is SGHRS and CDR2 is YFSETQ. V was cut by 4 bases and J by 4 bases, with 17 bases left in between. The CDR3 loop reads CASSALLDPGETQYF. CDR3 nucleotides: TGCGCCAGCAGCGCCTTACTAGACCCAGGAGAGACCCAGTACTTC.

The chain combines TRBV5-1 with TRBJ1-1; the match to TRBD1 covers 10 bases. The CDR3 has 15 amino acids. The trim removed 4 bases at V and 1 base at J, leaving 4 bases unmatched. CDR1 is SGHRS and CDR2 is YFSETQ in the germline V gene. The CDR3 nucleotides read TGCGCCAGCAGCCCGGGACAGGGGTCGAACACTGAAGCTTTCTTT. It codes for CASSPGQGSNTEAFF.

The chain is built from TRBV28 and TRBJ2-5; 7 nucleotides agree with TRBD1. The CDR3 covers 14 residues. The germline gives CDR1 MDHEN, CDR2 SYDVKM. V lost 4 bases to trimming and J lost 4 bases; unmatched junction nucleotides: 6. This CDR3 reads CASSWDSERETQYF. CDR3 nucleotide sequence: TGTGCCAGCAGTTGGGACAGCGAAAGAGAGACCCAGTACTTC.

The chain couples TRBV18 to TRBJ2-7; 8 positions agree with TRBD2. From germline, CDR1 is KGHSH and CDR2 LQKENI. The CDR3 has 13 residues. V dropped 3 bases and J dropped 4; count of bases not matched to a gene: 2. The CDR3 DNA reads as TGTGCCAGCTCACCCAGCGGGAGTTACGAGCAGTACTTC. It yields the protein CASSPSGSYEQYF.

The rearrangement links TRBV5-1 to TRBJ2-3, with D maybe TRBD1 (6 bases). Germline CDR1 SGHRS, CDR2 YFSETQ. There are 15 residues in the CDR3. V lost 2 bases, J lost 4 bases, and 14 bases lay in between. Here the CDR3 DNA reads TGCGCCAGCAGCTTACAGGGTTCAAGTCCAGATACGCAGTATTTT. This gives the protein CASSLQGSSPDTQYF.

V and J are TRBV25-1 and TRBJ1-4; D gene ambiguous. Germline CDR1 MGHDK, CDR2 SYGVNS. Between the trimmed V and J ends, which lost 4 bases and 8 bases, there was a span of 26 bases. The CDR3 has 18 residues. The CDR3: CASSVPMPWRKGGEKLFF. CDR3 sequence (DNA): TGTGCCAGCAGTGTTCCCATGCCCTGGAGGAAGGGAGGGGAAAAACTGTTTTTT.

This chain joins TRBV6-5 and TRBJ1-5; tentatively, D is TRBD1 (5 bases). V lost 5 bases to trimming and J lost 6 bases, with 14 bases between them. CDR1 is MNHEY and CDR2 is SVGAGI in the germline V gene. The CDR3 is 14 residues long. The CDR3 region is CASSQIRRGQPQHF. Written as DNA, the CDR3 is TGTGCCAGCAGTCAAATACGGAGGGGTCAGCCCCAGCATTTT.

The chain joins TRBV30 to TRBJ1-1; 9 positions match TRBD1. Germline values: CDR1 GTSNPN, CDR2 SVGIG (reference sequence). The V and J ends lost 2 bases and 2 bases, in that order; junction bases with no gene match: 3. The CDR3 length is 14 residues. The CDR3 protein is CAWSLTGGNTEAFF. CDR3 coding DNA: TGTGCCTGGAGTTTGACAGGGGGAAACACTGAAGCTTTCTTT. The full variable domain, with the rest looked up from reference TRBV30 and TRBJ1-1, is SQTIHQWPATLVQPVGSPLSLECTVEGTSNPNLYWYRQAAGRGLQLLFYSVGIGQISSEVPQNLSASRPQDRQFILSSKKLLLSDSGFYLCAWSLTGGNTEAFFGQGTRLTVV.

V and J are TRBV6-5 and TRBJ2-2, with 7 bases fitting TRBD2. Germline V lookup: CDR1 MNHEY, CDR2 SVGAGI. The trim removed 6 bases at V and 4 bases at J, leaving 5 bases unmatched. This CDR3 spans 14 amino acids. The chain's CDR3 is CASSRGSPTGELFF. The CDR3 DNA reads TGTGCCAGCAGCCGCGGGAGTCCCACCGGGGAGCTGTTTTTT.

The chain has TRBV18 and TRBJ2-7; D not certain. Germline V gene lookup returns CDR1 KGHSH and CDR2 LQKENI. Trimming stripped 1 base from V and 5 bases from J, with 9 bases between. This CDR3 region has 13 residues. The CDR3 region is CASSPLGRDEQYF. The CDR3 DNA is TGTGCCAGCTCACCACTGGGCAGAGACGAGCAGTACTTC.

The rearrangement uses TRBV6-6 and TRBJ2-3; D uncertain. Germline CDR1 is MNHNY and CDR2 is SVGAGI (reference sequence). The CDR3 runs to 15 residues. The V gene lost 0 bases and the J gene lost 6 bases, with 13 bases spanning the gap. In DNA, the CDR3 is TGTGCCAGCAGTTACTCGACGACGGGTAGGGATACGCAGTATTTT. It codes for CASSYSTTGRDTQYF.